The source of this TCR beta chain is a study of blood T cells in healthy people across ages. In the study overall: Capture by template switching was about one barcoded beta molecule per two T cells. Study results and limitations: Naive T cell percentage by flow cytometry tracked strongly with beta diversity. Any changes in expanded clonotypes were possibly confounded, as donor CMV status remained unknown. Researchers deemed the diversity estimates from one million T cells underestimates.

This clonotype was recorded only once. Its matching antigen is unknown. It was with a sample-barcoded 5' primer and a J-beta primer mix that a second PCR of roughly 7 to 12 cycles was run. MiXCR, run by TCRdb on the 5' RACE reads, gives a single entry per CDR3 protein. The table lists 1,300,000 or so distinct CDR3 sequences, approximately 59% of them singletons. The TCR was taken from a man aged 18-30 years in good health. The material sequenced was blood.

The CDR3 loop is CASQETRGYNYGYTF. The CDR3 bases are TGTGCCAGCCAGGAAACCAGGGGTTATAACTATGGCTACACCTTC. The chain combines TRBV25-1 with TRBJ1-2, with D possibly matching TRBD1 (6 bases). The V end lost 8 bases, the J end lost 1 base, and 17 bases lay between the germline ends. The germline CDR1 and CDR2 sequences are MGHDK and SYGVNS. The CDR3 runs to 15 residues.